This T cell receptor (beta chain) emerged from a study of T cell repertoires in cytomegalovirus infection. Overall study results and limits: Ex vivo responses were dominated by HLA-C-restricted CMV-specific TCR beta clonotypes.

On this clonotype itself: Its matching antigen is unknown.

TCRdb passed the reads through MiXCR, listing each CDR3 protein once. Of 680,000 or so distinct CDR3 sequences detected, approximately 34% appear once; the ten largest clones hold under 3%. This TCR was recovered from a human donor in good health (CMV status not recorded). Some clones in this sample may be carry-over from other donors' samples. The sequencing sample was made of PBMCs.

CDR3 nucleotide sequence: TGTGCCAGCAGGCGTCGGACAGGGAATCAGCCCCAGCATTTT. It translates to CASRRRTGNQPQHF. The rearrangement links TRBV28 to TRBJ1-5; TRBD1 aligns across 8 bases. The CDR3 consists of 14 residues. The V and J ends lost 6 bases and 4 bases, in that order; junction bases with no gene match: 5. Germline-derived CDR1 and CDR2 are MDHEN and SYDVKM.